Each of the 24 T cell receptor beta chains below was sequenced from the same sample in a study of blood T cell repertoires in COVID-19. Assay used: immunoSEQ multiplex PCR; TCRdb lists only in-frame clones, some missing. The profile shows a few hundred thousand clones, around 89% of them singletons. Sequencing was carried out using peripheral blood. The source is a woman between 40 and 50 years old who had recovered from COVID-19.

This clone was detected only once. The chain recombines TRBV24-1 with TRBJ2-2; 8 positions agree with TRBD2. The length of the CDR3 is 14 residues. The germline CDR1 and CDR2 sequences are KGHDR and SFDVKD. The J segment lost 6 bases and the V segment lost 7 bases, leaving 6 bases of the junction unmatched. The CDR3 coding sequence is TGTGCCACCAGCCGGGGGGGGTCAGCCGGGGAGCTGTTTTTT. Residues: CATSRGGSAGELFF.

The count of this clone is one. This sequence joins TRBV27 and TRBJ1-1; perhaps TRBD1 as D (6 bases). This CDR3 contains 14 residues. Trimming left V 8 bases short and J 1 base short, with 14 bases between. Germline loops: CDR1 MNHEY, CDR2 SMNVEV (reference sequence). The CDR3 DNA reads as TGTGCCAGCTCCTGGGGGCGGCCGAACACTGAAGCTTTCTTT. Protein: CASSWGRPNTEAFF.

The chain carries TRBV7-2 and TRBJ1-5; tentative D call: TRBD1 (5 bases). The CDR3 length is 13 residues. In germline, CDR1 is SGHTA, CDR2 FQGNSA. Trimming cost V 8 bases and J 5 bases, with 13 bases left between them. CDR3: CASARWGDQPQHF. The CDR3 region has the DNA TGTGCCAGCGCACGTTGGGGGGATCAGCCCCAGCATTTT.

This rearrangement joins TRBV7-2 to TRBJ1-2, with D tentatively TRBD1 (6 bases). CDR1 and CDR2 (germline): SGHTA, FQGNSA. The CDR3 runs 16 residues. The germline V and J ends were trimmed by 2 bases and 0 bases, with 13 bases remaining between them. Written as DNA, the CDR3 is TGTGCCAGCAGCTTACCAGCGGACAGTACTAACTATGGCTACACCTTC. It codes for CASSLPADSTNYGYTF.

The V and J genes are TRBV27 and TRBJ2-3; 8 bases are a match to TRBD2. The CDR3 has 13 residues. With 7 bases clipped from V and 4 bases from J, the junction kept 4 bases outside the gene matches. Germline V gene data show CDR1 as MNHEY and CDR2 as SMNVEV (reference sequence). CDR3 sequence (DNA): TGTGCCAGCACCCACGGGGGGGCAGATACGCAGTATTTT. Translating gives CASTHGGADTQYF.

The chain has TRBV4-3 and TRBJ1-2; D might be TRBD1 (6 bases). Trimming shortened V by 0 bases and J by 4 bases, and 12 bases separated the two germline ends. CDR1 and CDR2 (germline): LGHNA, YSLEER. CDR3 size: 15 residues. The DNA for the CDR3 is TGCGCCAGCAGCCAAGATTTCGCGGACAGCTATGGCTACACCTTC. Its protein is CASSQDFADSYGYTF.

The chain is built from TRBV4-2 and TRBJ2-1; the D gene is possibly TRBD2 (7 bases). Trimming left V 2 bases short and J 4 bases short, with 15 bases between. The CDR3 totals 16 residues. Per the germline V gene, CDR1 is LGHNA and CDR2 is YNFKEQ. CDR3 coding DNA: TGTGCCAGCAGCCAACGGATTGGGAGGGGGTACAATGAGCAGTTCTTC. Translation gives CASSQRIGRGYNEQFF.

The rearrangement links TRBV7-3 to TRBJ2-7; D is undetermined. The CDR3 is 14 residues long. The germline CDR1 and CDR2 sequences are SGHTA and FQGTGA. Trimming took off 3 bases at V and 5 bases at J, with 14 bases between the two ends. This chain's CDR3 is CASSFAPQSDEQYF. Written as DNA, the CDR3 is TGTGCCAGCAGCTTCGCTCCCCAGAGCGACGAGCAGTACTTC. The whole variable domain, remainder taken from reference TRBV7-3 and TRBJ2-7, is GAGVSQTPSNKVTEKGKYVELRCDPISGHTALYWYRQSLGQGPEFLIYFQGTGAADDSGLPNDRFFAVRPEGSVSTLKIQRTERGDSAVYLCASSFAPQSDEQYFGPGTRLTVT.

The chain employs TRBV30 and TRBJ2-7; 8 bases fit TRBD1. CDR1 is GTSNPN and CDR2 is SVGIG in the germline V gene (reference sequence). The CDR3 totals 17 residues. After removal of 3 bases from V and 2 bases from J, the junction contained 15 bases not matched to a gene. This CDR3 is CAWRRTGWAKGAYEQYF. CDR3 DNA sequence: TGTGCCTGGAGGCGGACAGGGTGGGCCAAAGGGGCCTACGAGCAGTACTTC.

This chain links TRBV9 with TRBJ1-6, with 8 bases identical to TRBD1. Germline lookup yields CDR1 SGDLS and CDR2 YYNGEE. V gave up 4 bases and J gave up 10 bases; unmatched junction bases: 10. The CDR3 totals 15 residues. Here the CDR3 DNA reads TGTGCCAGCAGCACCCGGACAGGGTGGGACTCACCCCTCCACTTT. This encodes CASSTRTGWDSPLHF.

The CDR3 bases are TGTGCCAGCAGCCCAGGGGCCCCTCGGGGCTACACCTTC. It encodes CASSPGAPRGYTF. The chain recombines TRBV12-3 or TRBV12-4 with TRBJ1-2; possibly TRBD1 for D (6 bases). The CDR3 loop spans 13 amino acids. V was trimmed by 6 bases and J by 8 bases, leaving 16 bases between them.

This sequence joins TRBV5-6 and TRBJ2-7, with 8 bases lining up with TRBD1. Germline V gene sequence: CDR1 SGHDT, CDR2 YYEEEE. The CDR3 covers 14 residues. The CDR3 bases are TGTGCAGCCGGCCCGCAGGGGGCGCTGGACGAGCAGTACTTC. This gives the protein CAAGPQGALDEQYF. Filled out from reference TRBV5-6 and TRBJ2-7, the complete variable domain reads DAGVTQSPTHLIKTRGQQVTLRCSPKSGHDTVSWYQQALGQGPQFIFQYYEEEERQRGNFPDRFSGHQFPNYSSELNVNALLLGDSALYLCAAGPQGALDEQYFGPGTRLTVT.

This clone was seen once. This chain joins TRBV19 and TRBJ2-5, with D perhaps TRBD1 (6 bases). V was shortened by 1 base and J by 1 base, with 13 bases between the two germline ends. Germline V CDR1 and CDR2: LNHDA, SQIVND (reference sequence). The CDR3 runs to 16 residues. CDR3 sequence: CASSIVGQGPQETQYF. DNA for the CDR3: TGTGCCAGTAGTATAGTAGGGCAGGGGCCCCAAGAGACCCAGTACTTC.

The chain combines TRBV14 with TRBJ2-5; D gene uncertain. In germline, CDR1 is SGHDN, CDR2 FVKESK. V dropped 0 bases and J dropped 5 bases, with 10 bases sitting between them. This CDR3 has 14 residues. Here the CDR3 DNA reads TGTGCCAGCAGCCAAGATCTCAGGCCGGAGACCCAGTACTTC. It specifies CASSQDLRPETQYF.

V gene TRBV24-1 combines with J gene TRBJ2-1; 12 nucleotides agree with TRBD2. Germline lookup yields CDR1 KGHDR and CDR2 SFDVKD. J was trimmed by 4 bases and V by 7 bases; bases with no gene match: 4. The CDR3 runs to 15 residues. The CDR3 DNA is TGTGCCACCAGGGGAGGGACTAGCGGGTACAATGAGCAGTTCTTC. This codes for CATRGGTSGYNEQFF.

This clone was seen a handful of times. The CDR3 sequence is CASSADQGRTGELFF. The CDR3 DNA sequence: TGTGCCAGCAGCGCCGACCAAGGGAGGACCGGGGAGCTGTTTTTT. The chain combines TRBV7-2 with TRBJ2-2, with D possibly matching TRBD2 (6 bases). The CDR3 sequence is 15 residues long. From germline, CDR1 is SGHTA and CDR2 FQGNSA. The germline V and J ends were trimmed by 5 bases and 5 bases, with 15 bases remaining between them.

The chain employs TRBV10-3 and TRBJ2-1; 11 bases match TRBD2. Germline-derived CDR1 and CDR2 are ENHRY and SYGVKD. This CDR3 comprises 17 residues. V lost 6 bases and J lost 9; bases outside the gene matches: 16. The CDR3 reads CAIRRGRLAGGEGEQFF. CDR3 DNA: TGTGCCATCAGGAGAGGTCGGCTAGCGGGAGGTGAGGGTGAGCAGTTCTTC.

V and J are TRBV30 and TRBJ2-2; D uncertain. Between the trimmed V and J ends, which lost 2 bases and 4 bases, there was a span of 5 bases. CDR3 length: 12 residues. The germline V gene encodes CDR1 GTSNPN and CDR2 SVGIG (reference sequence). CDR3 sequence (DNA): TGTGCCTGGAGTTTGAGCACCGGGGAGCTGTTTTTT. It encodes CAWSLSTGELFF.

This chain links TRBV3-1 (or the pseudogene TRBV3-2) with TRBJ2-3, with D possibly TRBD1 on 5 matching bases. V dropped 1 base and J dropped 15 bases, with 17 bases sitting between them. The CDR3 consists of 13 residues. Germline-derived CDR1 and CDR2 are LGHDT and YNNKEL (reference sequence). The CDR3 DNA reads TGTGCCAGCAGCCAAGTGTCAGGGTCCCACCTCTATTTT. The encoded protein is CASSQVSGSHLYF.

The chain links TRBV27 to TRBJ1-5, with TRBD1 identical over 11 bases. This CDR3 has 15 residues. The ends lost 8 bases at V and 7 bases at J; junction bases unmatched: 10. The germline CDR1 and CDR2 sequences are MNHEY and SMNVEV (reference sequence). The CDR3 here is CASGRTGGLGQPQHF. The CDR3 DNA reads TGTGCCAGCGGCAGGACAGGGGGCTTGGGACAGCCCCAGCATTTT.

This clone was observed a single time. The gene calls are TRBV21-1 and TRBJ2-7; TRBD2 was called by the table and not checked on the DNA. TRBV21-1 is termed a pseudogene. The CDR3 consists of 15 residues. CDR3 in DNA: TGTGCCAGCAGCAAAGCCCCTAGGGGGGGCTACGAGCAGTACGTC. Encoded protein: CASSKAPRGGYEQYV.

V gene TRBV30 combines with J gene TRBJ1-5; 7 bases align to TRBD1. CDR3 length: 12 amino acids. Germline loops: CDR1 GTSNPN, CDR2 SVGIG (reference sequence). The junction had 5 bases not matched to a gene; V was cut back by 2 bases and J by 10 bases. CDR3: CAWSPQGGPQHF. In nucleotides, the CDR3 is TGTGCCTGGAGTCCGCAGGGGGGACCCCAGCATTTT.

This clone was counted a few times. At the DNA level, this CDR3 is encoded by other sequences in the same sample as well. Here the CDR3 DNA reads TGTGCCAGCAGCCAGGAGGGGGCCTATGGCTACACCTTC. Translation gives CASSQEGAYGYTF. This rearrangement joins TRBV3-1 (or the pseudogene TRBV3-2) to TRBJ1-2; TRBD1 aligns across 7 bases. V shed 3 bases and J 4 bases; nucleotides not matched to a gene: 2. The CDR3 extends over 13 amino acids. Germline lookup yields CDR1 LGHDT and CDR2 YNNKEL (reference sequence).

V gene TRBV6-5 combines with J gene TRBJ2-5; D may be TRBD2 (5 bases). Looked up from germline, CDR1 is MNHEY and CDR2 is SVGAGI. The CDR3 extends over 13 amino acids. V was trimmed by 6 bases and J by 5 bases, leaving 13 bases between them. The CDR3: CASRSVGEETQYF. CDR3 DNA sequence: TGTGCCAGCAGATCGGTGGGAGAGGAGACCCAGTACTTC.